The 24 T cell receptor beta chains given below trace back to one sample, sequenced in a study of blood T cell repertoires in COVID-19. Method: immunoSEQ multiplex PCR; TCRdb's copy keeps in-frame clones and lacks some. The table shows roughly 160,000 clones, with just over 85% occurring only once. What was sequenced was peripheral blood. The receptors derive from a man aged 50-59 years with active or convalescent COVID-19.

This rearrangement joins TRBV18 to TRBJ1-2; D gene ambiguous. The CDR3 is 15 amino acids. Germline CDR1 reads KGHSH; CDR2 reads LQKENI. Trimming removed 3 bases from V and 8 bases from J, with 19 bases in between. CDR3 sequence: CASSPSGIGPAGYTF. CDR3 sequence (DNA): TGTGCCAGCTCACCTTCAGGTATTGGCCCTGCGGGCTACACCTTC. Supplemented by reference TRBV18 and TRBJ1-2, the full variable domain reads NAGVMQNPRHLVRRRGQEARLRCSPMKGHSHVYWYRQLPEEGLKFMVYLQKENIIDESGMPKERFSAEFPKEGPSILRIQQVVRGDSAAYFCASSPSGIGPAGYTFGSGTRLTVV.

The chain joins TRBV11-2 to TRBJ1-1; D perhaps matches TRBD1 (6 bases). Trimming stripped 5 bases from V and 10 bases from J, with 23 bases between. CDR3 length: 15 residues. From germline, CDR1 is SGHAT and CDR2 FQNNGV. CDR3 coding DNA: TGTGCCAGCAGCCCTTTAACAGGGAAGGGTGATGGAGCTTTCTTT. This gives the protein CASSPLTGKGDGAFF.

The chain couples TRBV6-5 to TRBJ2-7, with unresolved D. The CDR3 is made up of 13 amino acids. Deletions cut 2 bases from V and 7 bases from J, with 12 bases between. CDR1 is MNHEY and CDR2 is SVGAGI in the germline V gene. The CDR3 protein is CASSYRQAGEQYF. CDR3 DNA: TGTGCCAGCAGTTACAGGCAGGCTGGAGAGCAGTACTTC.

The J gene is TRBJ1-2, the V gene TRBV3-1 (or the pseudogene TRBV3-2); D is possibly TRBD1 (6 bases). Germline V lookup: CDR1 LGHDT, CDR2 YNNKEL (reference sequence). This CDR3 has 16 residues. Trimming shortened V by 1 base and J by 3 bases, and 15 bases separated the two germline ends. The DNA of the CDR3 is TGTGCCAGCAGCCAAGGTTACAGGGCGGGTGACTATGGCTACACCTTC. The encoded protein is CASSQGYRAGDYGYTF.

The CDR3 DNA sequence: TGTGCCAGCAGCTTAGTGACAGGGGGCCTTGGCTACACCTTC. This codes for CASSLVTGGLGYTF. The chain carries TRBV7-9 and TRBJ1-2; 10 bases line up with TRBD1. CDR3 length: 14 amino acids. Germline assignment: CDR1 SEHNR and CDR2 FQNEAQ (reference sequence). The J segment lost 7 bases and the V segment lost 1 base, leaving 3 bases of the junction unmatched.

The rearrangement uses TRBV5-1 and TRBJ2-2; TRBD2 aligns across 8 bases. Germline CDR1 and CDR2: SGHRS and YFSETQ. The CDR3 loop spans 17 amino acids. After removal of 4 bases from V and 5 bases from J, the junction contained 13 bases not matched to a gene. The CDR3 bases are TGCGCCAGCAGCACGGGACCGGGAGGGCCGGAAACCGGGGAGCTGTTTTTT. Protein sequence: CASSTGPGGPETGELFF.

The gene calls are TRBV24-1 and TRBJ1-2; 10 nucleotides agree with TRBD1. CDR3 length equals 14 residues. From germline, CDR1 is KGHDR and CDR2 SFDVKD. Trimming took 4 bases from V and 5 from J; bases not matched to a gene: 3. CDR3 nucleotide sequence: TGTGCCACCAGTGACCAGGACAGGGGGTATGGCTACACCTTC. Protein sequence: CATSDQDRGYGYTF.

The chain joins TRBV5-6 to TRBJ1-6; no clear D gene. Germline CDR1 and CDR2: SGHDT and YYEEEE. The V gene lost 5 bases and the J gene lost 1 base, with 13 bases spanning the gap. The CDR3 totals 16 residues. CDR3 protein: CASSPERPSYNSPLHF. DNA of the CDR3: TGTGCCAGCAGTCCAGAGCGTCCTTCCTATAATTCACCCCTCCACTTT.

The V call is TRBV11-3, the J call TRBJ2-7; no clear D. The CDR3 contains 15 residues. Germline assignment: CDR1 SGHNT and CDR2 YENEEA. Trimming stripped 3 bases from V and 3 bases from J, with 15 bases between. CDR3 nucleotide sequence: TGTGCCAGCAGCTTGTCCTTCGACTCGATCTACGAGCAGTACTTC. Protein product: CASSLSFDSIYEQYF. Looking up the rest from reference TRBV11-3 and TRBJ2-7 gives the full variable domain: EAGVVQSPRYKIIEKKQPVAFWCNPISGHNTLYWYLQNLGQGPELLIRYENEEAVDDSQLPKDRFSAERLKGVDSTLKIQPAELGDSAVYLCASSLSFDSIYEQYFGPGTRLTVT.

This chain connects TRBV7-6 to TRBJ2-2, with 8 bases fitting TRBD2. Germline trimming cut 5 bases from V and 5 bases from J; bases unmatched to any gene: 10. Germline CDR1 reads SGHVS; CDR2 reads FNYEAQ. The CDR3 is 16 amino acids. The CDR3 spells CASSPTREGLTGELFF. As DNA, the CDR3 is TGTGCCAGCAGCCCCACCCGGGAGGGCCTGACCGGGGAGCTGTTTTTT.

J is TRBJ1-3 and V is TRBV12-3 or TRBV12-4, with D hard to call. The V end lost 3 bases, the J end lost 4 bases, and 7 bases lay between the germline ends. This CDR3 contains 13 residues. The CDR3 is CASSLFSGNTIYF. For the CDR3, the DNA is TGTGCCAGCAGTTTGTTTTCGGGAAACACCATATATTTT.

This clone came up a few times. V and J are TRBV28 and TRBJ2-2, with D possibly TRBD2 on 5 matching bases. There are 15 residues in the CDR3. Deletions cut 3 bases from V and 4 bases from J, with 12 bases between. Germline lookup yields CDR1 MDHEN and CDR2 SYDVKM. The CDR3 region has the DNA TGTGCCAGCAGTTTGGTGGGAGTGATCACCGGGGAGCTGTTTTTT. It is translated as CASSLVGVITGELFF.

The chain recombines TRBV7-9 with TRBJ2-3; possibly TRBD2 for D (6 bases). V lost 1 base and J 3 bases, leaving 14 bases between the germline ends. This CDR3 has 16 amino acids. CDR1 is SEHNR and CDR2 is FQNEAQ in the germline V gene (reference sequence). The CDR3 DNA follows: TGTGCCAGCAGCTTAGTAGCGGAAACCGGGACAGATACGCAGTATTTT. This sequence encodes CASSLVAETGTDTQYF.

The DNA for the CDR3 is TGTGCCAGTAGTACCGGACTAGTTTTTAATGAGCAGTTCTTC. This codes for CASSTGLVFNEQFF. The chain employs TRBV19 and TRBJ2-1, with 7 bases identical to TRBD2. Germline V gene data show CDR1 as LNHDA and CDR2 as SQIVND (reference sequence). The CDR3 totals 14 residues. The J segment lost 7 bases and the V segment lost 4 bases, leaving 7 bases of the junction unmatched.

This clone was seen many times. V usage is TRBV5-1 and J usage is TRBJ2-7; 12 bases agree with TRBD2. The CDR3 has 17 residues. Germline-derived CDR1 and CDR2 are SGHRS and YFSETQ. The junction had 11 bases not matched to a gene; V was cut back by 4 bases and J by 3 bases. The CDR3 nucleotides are TGCGCCAGCAGCCCATGGACTAGCGGGATGGGGTACTACGAGCAGTACTTC. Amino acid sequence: CASSPWTSGMGYYEQYF.

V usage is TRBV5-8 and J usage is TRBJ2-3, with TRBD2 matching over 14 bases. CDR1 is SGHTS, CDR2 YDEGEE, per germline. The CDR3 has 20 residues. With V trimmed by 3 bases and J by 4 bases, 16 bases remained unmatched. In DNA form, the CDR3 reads TGTGCCAGCAGCTCACAATTGACTAGCGGGGGGGCTTCATGGGCAGATACGCAGTATTTT. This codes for CASSSQLTSGGASWADTQYF.

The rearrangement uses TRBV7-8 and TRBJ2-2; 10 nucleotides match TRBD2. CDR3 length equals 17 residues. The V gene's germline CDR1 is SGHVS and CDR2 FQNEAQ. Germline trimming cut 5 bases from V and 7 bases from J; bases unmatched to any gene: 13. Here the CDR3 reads CASSSRLAGLWNGELFF. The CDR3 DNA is TGTGCCAGCAGCAGCCGACTAGCGGGTCTCTGGAACGGGGAGCTGTTTTTT.

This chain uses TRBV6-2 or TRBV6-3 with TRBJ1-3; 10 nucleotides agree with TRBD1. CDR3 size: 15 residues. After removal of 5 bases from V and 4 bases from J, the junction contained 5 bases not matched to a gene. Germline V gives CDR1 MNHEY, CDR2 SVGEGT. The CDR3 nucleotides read TGTGCCAGCAGTGGGGGACAGGGGCCAGGAAACACCATATATTTT. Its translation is CASSGGQGPGNTIYF.

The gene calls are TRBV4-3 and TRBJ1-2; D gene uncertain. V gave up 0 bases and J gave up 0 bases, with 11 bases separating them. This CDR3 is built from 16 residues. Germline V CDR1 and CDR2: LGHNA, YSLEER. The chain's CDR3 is CASSQDWAGSNYGYTF. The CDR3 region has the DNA TGCGCCAGCAGCCAAGACTGGGCGGGATCTAACTATGGCTACACCTTC.

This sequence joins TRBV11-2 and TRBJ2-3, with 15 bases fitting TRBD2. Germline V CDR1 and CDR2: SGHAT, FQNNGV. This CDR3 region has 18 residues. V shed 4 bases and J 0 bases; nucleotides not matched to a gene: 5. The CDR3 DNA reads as TGTGCCAGCAGCTCCGGACTAGCGGGAGGGAGGAGCACAGATACGCAGTATTTT. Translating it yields CASSSGLAGGRSTDTQYF.

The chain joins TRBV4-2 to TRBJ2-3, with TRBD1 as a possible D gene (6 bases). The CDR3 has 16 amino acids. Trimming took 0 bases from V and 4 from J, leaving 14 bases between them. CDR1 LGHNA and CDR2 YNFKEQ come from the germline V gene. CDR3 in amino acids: CASSQDLGGWADTQYF. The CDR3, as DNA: TGTGCCAGCAGCCAAGATCTTGGGGGCTGGGCAGATACGCAGTATTTT.

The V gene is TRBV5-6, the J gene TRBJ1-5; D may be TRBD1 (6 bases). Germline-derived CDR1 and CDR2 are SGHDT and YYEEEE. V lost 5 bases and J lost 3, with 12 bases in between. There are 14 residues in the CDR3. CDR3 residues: CASSYRELNQPQHF. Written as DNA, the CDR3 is TGTGCCAGCAGTTACAGGGAACTCAATCAGCCCCAGCATTTT.

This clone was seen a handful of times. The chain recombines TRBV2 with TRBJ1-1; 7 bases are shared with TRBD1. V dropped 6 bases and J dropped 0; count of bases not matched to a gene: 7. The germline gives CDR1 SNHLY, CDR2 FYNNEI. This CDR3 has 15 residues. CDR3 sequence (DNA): TGTGCCAGCAGATCCGCGACAGGGATGAACACTGAAGCTTTCTTT. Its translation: CASRSATGMNTEAFF.

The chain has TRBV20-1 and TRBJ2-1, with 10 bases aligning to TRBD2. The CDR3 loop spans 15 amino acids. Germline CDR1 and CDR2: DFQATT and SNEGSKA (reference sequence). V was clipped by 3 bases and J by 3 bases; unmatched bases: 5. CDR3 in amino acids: CSASIASGSYNEQFF. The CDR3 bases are TGCAGTGCTAGTATCGCTAGCGGGAGCTACAATGAGCAGTTCTTC.